This T cell receptor beta chain emerged from a study of CD8+CD57+ T cells in acquired aplastic anemia. Trimming removed 5 bases from V and 2 bases from J, with 19 bases in between. Germline V lookup: CDR1 SEHNR, CDR2 FQNEAQ (reference sequence). This CDR3 region has 16 residues. CD8+CD57+ cell expansion had been shown by flow cytometry in patients chosen for sequencing. Untreated patients provided the blood samples, with no therapy given before sampling. Profiling of TCR beta VDJ combinations and CDR3 sequences used genomic DNA as template. TCRdb fed the reads into MiXCR, producing one record per CDR3 protein. The data show around 430,000 distinct CDR3 sequences, with about a third seen just once and around 0.82% held by the top ten. Overall study results and limits: In common between the patients and the controls were around 29 CD8+ CDR3 sequences.

Remarks on this clonotype: Antigen: not known.

The clonotype originates from a human donor with aplastic anemia. The sequencing sample was made of sorted CD4+, CD8+, or CD8+CD57+ T cells (not recorded which) from PBMCs. The V call is TRBV7-9, the J call TRBJ2-7, with D possibly called TRBD1 or TRBD2 (8 bases each). In DNA form, the CDR3 reads TGTGCCAGCAGCGAAACAGGGGGACTAGGTACCTACGAGCAGTACTTC. Protein sequence: CASSETGGLGTYEQYF.